The T cell receptor (beta chain) described here comes from a study of blood T cell repertoires in COVID-19. The V gene lost 4 bases and the J gene lost 0 bases, with 10 bases spanning the gap. Germline V gene sequence: CDR1 LNHDA, CDR2 SQIVND (reference sequence). The CDR3 spans 14 residues. The method was immunoSEQ multiplex PCR; TCRdb's version includes in-frame clones alone and lacks a portion of them. The sample comprises around 130,000 clones, around 87% of which are singletons, and about 2% rests with the top ten. This receptor was identified in a woman aged 50 to 60 with acute or convalescent COVID-19. The chain combines TRBV19 with TRBJ2-7; D possibly corresponds to TRBD2 (6 bases). Sequenced sample: peripheral blood. Written as DNA, the CDR3 is TGTGCCAGTAGTAGACAGACTAGCTCCTACGAGCAGTACTTC. This codes for CASSRQTSSYEQYF.